This T cell receptor beta chain was captured in a study of cytomegalovirus exposure and HLA in healthy donors. Study findings and constraints: Data from an earlier analysis indicated that most TCR beta V segments were productive either about 87% or about 30% of the time.

PCR was performed using 60 Vbeta and 13 Jbeta primers. The method was immunoSEQ multiplex PCR; TCRdb's version includes in-frame clones alone and lacks a portion of them. The sample consists of fewer than 90,000 clones, approximately 67% of them appearing once. For this clone: Its antigen remains unidentified.

Germline CDR1 reads MGHRA; CDR2 reads YSYEKL. V was trimmed by 1 base and J by 0 bases, leaving 14 bases between them. This CDR3 contains 17 residues. The sequenced sample consisted of PBMCs. The chain carries TRBV4-1 and TRBJ2-3, with D perhaps matching TRBD1 (7 bases). The sequence was collected from a man in his forties in good health and CMV-seropositive. The CDR3 DNA reads as TGCGCCAGCAGCCAAGGACGCGGGACAGATAGCACAGATACGCAGTATTTT. Translated: CASSQGRGTDSTDTQYF.